This is a list of T cell receptor beta chains from one sample in a study of beta chain features in type 1 diabetes. Sequencing used immunoSEQ multiplex PCR; TCRdb keeps in-frame clones, though not all of them. The sample shows around 240,000 clones, around 65% of them seen only once. The sequenced sample was naive CD4+ T cells from blood. Receptors originate from a man younger than 45 in good health. Each CDR3 is given with its conserved first and last residue. The D gene is left open where the match is weak. The size field is filled for only some rows; it gives once, few, many or a size class.

cdr3_nt cdr3_aa v_call clone_size d_call j_call
TGTGCCTGGAGCCCGGGTAGCCACGAGCAGTACTTC CAWSPGSHEQYF TRBV30 few NA TRBJ2-7
TGCAGCGTTGGACAGGGGAATCAGCCCCAGCATTTT CSVGQGNQPQHF TRBV29-1 NA TRBD1 TRBJ1-5
TGCAGCGCCCAGTCATATCTAGCCAAAAACATTCAGTACTTC CSAQSYLAKNIQYF TRBV29-1 NA NA TRBJ2-4
TGTGCCTGGAGTGGACTAGCGGGAGTAGGGAATGAGCAGTTCTTC CAWSGLAGVGNEQFF TRBV30 NA TRBD2 TRBJ2-1
TGTGCCTCCAACCGGGGGTTCTACAATGAGCAGTTCTTC CASNRGFYNEQFF TRBV30 NA NA TRBJ2-1
TGTGCCTGTGGGCCTGAATCCTACGAGCAGTACTTC CACGPESYEQYF TRBV30 few NA TRBJ2-7
TGCGCCAGCAGCCAGTCAGGGGTGCGGGGAGAGACCCAGTACTTC CASSQSGVRGETQYF TRBV4-3 few NA TRBJ2-5
TGTGCCAGCAGTGAGCAGAGCGACAATGAGCAGTTCTTC CASSEQSDNEQFF TRBV25-1 once NA TRBJ2-1
TGTGCCAGCACCGAGGGGAATACCTATGGCTACACCTTC CASTEGNTYGYTF TRBV5-6 once NA TRBJ1-2
TGTGCCTGGAGTGTACGGGGGGACGGCACAGATACGCAGTATTTT CAWSVRGDGTDTQYF TRBV30 NA TRBD2 TRBJ2-3
TGTGCCAGCAGTGTAACAGCGGGGTTCCAAGAGACCCAGTACTTC CASSVTAGFQETQYF TRBV2 NA TRBD2 TRBJ2-5
TGTGCCTGCCAAAGACAAGGACAGAATAACACTGAAGCTTTCTTT CACQRQGQNNTEAFF TRBV30 NA NA TRBJ1-1
TGCAGCGTTGAATCTAGTAAAGTAGCTTTCTTT CSVESSKVAFF TRBV29-1 few NA TRBJ1-1
TGTGCCAGCAGCCGAGGGGCGCGCGCTACCTACAATGAGCAGTTCTTC CASSRGARATYNEQFF TRBV7-9 NA NA TRBJ2-1
TGTGCCAGCAGTGAGCCAACAGGGAAGTCACCCCTCCACTTT CASSEPTGKSPLHF TRBV25-1 few NA TRBJ1-6
TGCGCCAGCAGCCAGGGCAGCGCGTATAGCACAGATACGCAGTATTTT CASSQGSAYSTDTQYF TRBV4-1 few NA TRBJ2-3